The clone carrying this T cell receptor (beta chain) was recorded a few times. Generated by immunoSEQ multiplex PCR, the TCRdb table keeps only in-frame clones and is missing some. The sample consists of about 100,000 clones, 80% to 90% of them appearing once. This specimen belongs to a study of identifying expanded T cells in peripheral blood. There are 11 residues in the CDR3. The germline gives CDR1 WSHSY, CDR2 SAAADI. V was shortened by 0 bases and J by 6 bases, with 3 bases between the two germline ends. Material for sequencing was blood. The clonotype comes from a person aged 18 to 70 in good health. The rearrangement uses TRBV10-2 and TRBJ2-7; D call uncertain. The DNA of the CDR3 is TGCGCCAGCAGTGAGTCGCTCGAGCAGTACTTC. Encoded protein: CASSESLEQYF.